Following are 7 T cell receptor beta chains from one sample sequenced in a study of CD8+ T cells in alopecia areata (dated by TCRdb to 2017 to 2018). Library generation was performed with the immunoSEQ multiplex PCR assay. RNA was extracted from all samples and reverse transcribed into cDNA, which served as template for TCR sequencing. This is the immuneACCESS table as TCRdb keeps it, with only in-frame sequences that have V and J called. A part of the clones is gone; compared with another copy, unresolved V genes explain less than half, and the rest is unexplained. Across this sample there are some 130,000 clones, with 45% to 60% seen only once. The top ten hold about 15% of the sample. The sample's time point label, decoded: four to five weeks on oral tofacitinib. The label giving this sample's treatment or condition can be read as: oral pan-JAK inhibitor, 5-10 mg twice daily. This specimen consisted of CD8+ T cells sorted from blood, obtained at week 4, from a patient treated with tofacitinib. These receptors all stem from a human donor with alopecia areata.

CDR3 DNA sequence: TGCGCCAGCAGCCAAGGAACTTACAGAGAGAGCACAGATACGCAGTATTTT. As protein: CASSQGTYRESTDTQYF. The V and J genes are TRBV4-3 and TRBJ2-3; D is unresolved. The V and J ends lost 1 base and 0 bases respectively, with 14 bases between them. CDR1 and CDR2 from the germline V gene are LGHNA and YSLEER. This CDR3 region has 17 residues.

The genes are TRBV30 and TRBJ1-1; no clear D gene. Germline CDR1 reads GTSNPN; CDR2 reads SVGIG (reference sequence). The germline V and J ends were trimmed by 0 bases and 4 bases, with 6 bases remaining between them. This CDR3 region has 12 residues. CDR3 in amino acids: CAWSVTPTEAFF. In DNA form, the CDR3 reads TGTGCCTGGAGTGTAACTCCCACTGAAGCTTTCTTT.

J is TRBJ1-3 and V is TRBV5-1, with D possibly matching TRBD1 (6 bases). Trimming pared 4 bases from V and 0 bases from J, leaving 11 bases between. CDR1 is SGHRS, CDR2 YFSETQ, per germline. The CDR3 is 15 residues long. CDR3 sequence reads: CASSPDRRSGNTIYF. CDR3 sequence (DNA): TGCGCCAGCAGCCCTGACAGGCGCTCTGGAAACACCATATATTTT.

This sequence joins TRBV27 and TRBJ2-1, with 12 bases aligning to TRBD2. Trimming at V came to 5 bases and at J to 6 bases, leaving 8 bases not matched to a gene. This CDR3 contains 16 residues. CDR1 and CDR2 from the germline V gene are MNHEY and SMNVEV (reference sequence). CDR3 loop: CASSPSPSGGANEQFF. The CDR3 DNA follows: TGTGCCAGCAGTCCCTCCCCTAGCGGGGGGGCCAATGAGCAGTTCTTC.

V gene TRBV10-3 combines with J gene TRBJ2-7; 8 nucleotides align to TRBD1. The trim removed 3 bases at V and 4 bases at J, leaving 5 bases unmatched. Per germline, CDR1 ENHRY and CDR2 SYGVKD. There are 14 residues in the CDR3. CDR3 coding DNA: TGTGCCATCAGTGACGACAGGGGAACTTACGAGCAGTACTTC. Translation: CAISDDRGTYEQYF.

The chain has TRBV2 and TRBJ2-4, with D perhaps TRBD2 (5 bases). Trimming stripped 6 bases from V and 0 bases from J, with 12 bases between. The CDR3 is 15 amino acids. Germline loops: CDR1 SNHLY, CDR2 FYNNEI. The CDR3 region is CASSTPGGAKNIQYF. As DNA, the CDR3 is TGTGCCAGCAGCACCCCCGGAGGAGCCAAAAACATTCAGTACTTC.

The chain carries TRBV5-1 and TRBJ2-2, with TRBD1 identical over 9 bases. This CDR3 is 15 amino acids long. V shed 5 bases and J 1 base; nucleotides not matched to a gene: 3. Germline values: CDR1 SGHRS, CDR2 YFSETQ. The CDR3 protein is CASRTGQGNTGELFF. In nucleotides, the CDR3 is TGCGCCAGCAGGACGGGACAGGGGAACACCGGGGAGCTGTTTTTT.